Below are 5 T cell receptor beta chains sequenced from a single sample in a study of blood T cells in healthy people across ages. A sample-barcoded 5' primer and a J-beta primer mix were used in a second PCR of about 7 to 12 cycles. TCRdb used MiXCR to reprocess the 5' RACE reads, holding one entry per CDR3 protein. This sample has roughly 800,000 distinct CDR3 sequences, with about 62% found just once. The specimen sequenced was blood. All receptors come from a man aged 30-40 years in good health.

The sample holds a few counts of this clonotype. The V gene is TRBV29-1, the J gene TRBJ1-2; perhaps TRBD1 as D (5 bases). Germline V lookup: CDR1 SQVTM, CDR2 ANQGSEA. V was trimmed by 8 bases and J by 4 bases, leaving 17 bases between them. CDR3 size: 13 residues. This CDR3 is CSTTGDGVYGYTF. The CDR3 bases are TGCAGCACAACCGGGGACGGGGTCTATGGCTACACCTTC.

V usage is TRBV14 and J usage is TRBJ2-3, with 11 bases that match TRBD2. The length of the CDR3 is 17 residues. The V gene end was trimmed by 4 bases and the J gene end by 5 bases; junction bases not matched to a gene: 11. Germline values: CDR1 SGHDN, CDR2 FVKESK. As DNA, the CDR3 is TGTGCCAGCAGCCCCCTCGTAGCGGGAGGGCCTATAGATACGCAGTATTTT. It yields the protein CASSPLVAGGPIDTQYF.

This clonotype has only one observation. The chain employs TRBV6-6 and TRBJ2-7, with D tentatively TRBD2 (7 bases). V gave up 4 bases and J gave up 3 bases, with 16 bases separating them. The CDR3 loop spans 15 amino acids. The germline gives CDR1 MNHNY, CDR2 SVGAGI (reference sequence). The CDR3 protein is CASSSQRGGFYEQYF. In nucleotides, the CDR3 is TGTGCCAGCAGTTCCCAAAGGGGGGGTTTCTACGAGCAGTACTTC.

V is TRBV6-1 and J is TRBJ2-1; 8 bases line up with TRBD2. The CDR3 is made up of 14 amino acids. From germline, CDR1 is MNHNS and CDR2 SASEGT. V lost 3 bases, J lost 8 bases, and 6 bases stayed unmatched. CDR3 amino acids: CASSDTGGAHEQFF. The CDR3, as DNA: TGTGCCAGCAGTGATACCGGGGGGGCACATGAGCAGTTCTTC.

Comments on this clonotype: One junction end disagrees with the germline gene, perhaps due to a read error. This rearrangement joins TRBV7-2 to TRBJ2-5, with D possibly being TRBD2 (5 bases). This CDR3 contains 14 residues. Germline values: CDR1 SGHTA, CDR2 FQGNSA. In DNA form, the CDR3 reads TGTGCCAGCAGCCCCCAGGCGGGCCAAGGGACCCAGTACTTC. It yields the protein CASSPQAGQGTQYF.